The rows below give T cell receptor beta chains drawn from one sample of a study of molecular identifiers for immune sequencing clone quantification. MiXCR, run by TCRdb on the PCR reads, gives a single entry per CDR3 protein. This table has around 300,000 distinct CDR3 sequences, about a quarter appearing once. The sequenced material came from naive CD8+ T cells from blood, with Jurkat cell RNA spiked in. These receptors all come from a human donor in good health. Some libraries in this study had Jurkat cell RNA spiked in. Both conserved end residues are part of each CDR3. Each record gives: J gene, CDR3 length, clone size, V gene, D gene, CDR3 protein, CDR3 DNA. The D gene is left open where the match is weak. Not all rows give a size; the values are once, few, many and, for expanded clones, a class.

>TRBJ1-4|16|many|TRBV7-6|.
CASSSPLGGDNEKLFF
TGTGCCAGCAGCTCCCCTCTGGGAGGGGATAATGAAAAACTGTTTTTT
>TRBJ2-7|14|few|TRBV27|.
CASSLSARGDEQYF
TGTGCCAGCAGTTTATCTGCTAGGGGGGACGAGCAGTACTTC
>TRBJ2-3|16|.|TRBV12-5|.
CASGLGIRGGGDTQYF
TGTGCTAGTGGTTTGGGTATCAGGGGAGGAGGTGATACGCAGTATTTT
>TRBJ2-7|16|.|TRBV6-2/TRBV6-3|.
CASSAETWGREYEQYF
TGTGCCAGCAGTGCCGAGACCTGGGGCAGAGAGTACGAGCAGTACTTC
>TRBJ2-7|15|.|TRBV7-9|TRBD1
CASSLQQGEAYEQYF
TGTGCCAGCAGCTTACAACAGGGGGAAGCCTACGAGCAGTACTTC
>TRBJ2-7|13|.|TRBV20-1|.
CSARLAYSYEQYF
TGCAGTGCTAGACTGGCGTACTCCTACGAGCAGTACTTC
>TRBJ1-1|13|many|TRBV30|.
CAWSVSHPGEAFF
TGTGCCTGGAGTGTAAGTCATCCCGGGGAAGCTTTCTTT
>TRBJ1-5|13|.|TRBV28|TRBD1
CARSDRGQQPQHF
TGTGCCCGCAGTGACAGGGGGCAACAGCCCCAGCATTTT
>TRBJ2-2|12|.|TRBV19|.
CASSREAGELFF
TGTGCCAGTAGTAGGGAGGCCGGGGAGCTGTTTTTT
>TRBJ2-7|16|few|TRBV10-3|.
CATGVPSTGPTYEQYF
TGTGCCACCGGGGTACCCTCGACAGGTCCGACCTACGAGCAGTACTTC
>TRBJ1-1|10|many|TRBV29-1|.
CSVEDTEAFF
TGCAGCGTTGAAGACACGGAAGCTTTCTTT
>TRBJ2-7|16|.|TRBV4-1|.
CASSQSPGASSYEQYF
TGCGCCAGCAGCCAGAGCCCGGGGGCAAGCTCCTACGAGCAGTACTTC
>TRBJ2-7|13|.|TRBV27|.
CASRRRRNYEQYF
TGTGCCAGCAGACGTAGAAGAAACTACGAGCAGTACTTC
>TRBJ2-3|17|.|TRBV4-1|.
CASSLLLVWGSTDTQYF
TGCGCCAGCAGCCTCCTTTTGGTTTGGGGGAGCACAGATACGCAGTATTTT
>TRBJ2-1|14|.|TRBV20-1|TRBD2
CSAPTSGHYNGQFF
TGCAGTGCTCCCACTAGCGGACACTACAATGGGCAGTTCTTC
>TRBJ1-2|15|few|TRBV7-8|TRBD1
CASSLAGGRYYGYTF
TGTGCCAGCAGCTTGGCAGGGGGGCGGTACTATGGCTACACCTTC
>TRBJ1-1|13|.|TRBV21-1|.
CASSKDSQEEAFF
TGTGCCAGCAGCAAAGATTCCCAGGAAGAAGCTTTCTTT
>TRBJ2-6|15|many|TRBV15|.
CATSLDLSGANVLTF
TGTGCCACCAGTCTGGACCTCTCTGGGGCCAACGTCCTGACTTTC
>TRBJ2-2|19|.|TRBV12-3/TRBV12-4|.
CASQAESAWGVRGTGELFF
TGTGCCAGCCAGGCCGAAAGCGCTTGGGGGGTGCGAGGCACCGGGGAGCTGTTTTTT
>TRBJ1-1|14|many|TRBV7-2|.
CASSQGGGISEAFF
TGTGCCAGCAGTCAAGGGGGGGGAATTTCTGAAGCTTTCTTT
>TRBJ2-3|15|many|TRBV2|TRBD2
CASSSRGLAGDTQYF
TGTGCCAGCAGTTCCCGGGGACTAGCAGGAGATACGCAGTATTTT
>TRBJ2-1|16|.|TRBV6-2/TRBV6-3|TRBD2
CASSLSLAGLTYEQFF
TGTGCCAGCAGTCTATCACTAGCGGGCCTTACATATGAGCAGTTCTTC
>TRBJ2-1|16|few|TRBV19|.
CASSARRGLIYNEQFF
TGTGCCAGTAGTGCCCGCCGGGGACTTATCTACAATGAGCAGTTCTTC
>TRBJ1-1|14|many|TRBV7-2|.
CASSLVTVGIEAFF
TGTGCCAGCAGCTTAGTGACAGTCGGGATTGAAGCTTTCTTT
>TRBJ2-2|14|few|TRBV20-1|TRBD2
CSAREGGGTGELFF
TGCAGTGCTAGAGAGGGGGGGGGCACCGGGGAGCTGTTTTTT
>TRBJ1-2|13|.|TRBV5-3|TRBD1
CASSSTGGFGYTF
TGTGCCAGCAGCTCAACAGGGGGTTTTGGCTACACCTTC
>TRBJ1-6|12|many|TRBV10-3|.
CAISALNSPLHF
TGTGCCATCAGCGCGTTAAATTCACCCCTCCACTTT
>TRBJ2-5|14|many|TRBV4-1|.
CASSQADSQETQYF
TGCGCCAGCAGCCAAGCGGACAGCCAAGAGACCCAGTACTTC
>TRBJ2-3|16|.|TRBV7-9|TRBD2
CASSSLLAGDTDTQYF
TGTGCCAGCAGCTCGCTACTAGCGGGGGACACAGATACGCAGTATTTT
>TRBJ2-7|15|.|TRBV28|TRBD1
CASGARGRRYHEQYF
TGTGCCAGCGGGGCGAGGGGGCGAAGATACCACGAGCAGTACTTC
>TRBJ1-1|14|.|TRBV12-3/TRBV12-4|.
CTSSPGGVHTEAFF
TGTACCAGCAGCCCTGGGGGGGTTCACACTGAAGCTTTCTTT
>TRBJ2-3|15|many|TRBV7-2|TRBD2
CASSWRLAEADTQYF
TGTGCCAGCAGCTGGAGACTAGCTGAAGCAGATACGCAGTATTTT
>TRBJ2-7|14|many|TRBV9|TRBD2
CASSAGLEFYEQYF
TGTGCCAGCAGCGCGGGACTAGAATTCTACGAGCAGTACTTC
>TRBJ2-7|14|few|TRBV7-9|.
CASSLGGAGNEQYF
TGTGCCAGCAGCTTAGGCGGGGCGGGCAACGAGCAGTACTTC
>TRBJ2-7|15|many|TRBV7-9|.
CASIGPGTPTYEQYF
TGTGCCAGCATCGGCCCCGGGACTCCCACCTACGAGCAGTACTTC
>TRBJ2-7|14|many|TRBV4-3|.
CASSQVTGAYEQYF
TGCGCCAGCAGCCAAGTGACAGGCGCCTACGAGCAGTACTTC
>TRBJ1-4|15|many|TRBV7-9|.
CASRLRDATNEKLFF
TGTGCCAGCAGACTTCGAGATGCAACTAATGAAAAACTGTTTTTT
>TRBJ1-3|14|.|TRBV11-2|TRBD1
CASSPGTGENTIYF
TGTGCCAGCAGCCCCGGGACAGGGGAAAACACCATATATTTT
>TRBJ2-7|13|.|TRBV19|TRBD1
CASSSGQAYGQYF
TGTGCCAGTAGTTCCGGACAGGCCTACGGGCAGTACTTC
>TRBJ2-1|15|few|TRBV2|.
CASGEDSFSYNEQFF
TGTGCCAGTGGGGAGGACAGCTTCTCCTACAATGAGCAGTTCTTC
>TRBJ2-4|19|many|TRBV28|TRBD1
CASSKMGQGIPYAKNIQYF
TGTGCCAGCAGCAAAATGGGACAGGGAATCCCCTATGCCAAAAACATTCAGTACTTC
>TRBJ1-1|16|few|TRBV6-5|TRBD1
CASSRGSGGLLTEAFF
TGTGCCAGCAGTCGGGGGTCAGGGGGATTACTCACTGAAGCTTTCTTT